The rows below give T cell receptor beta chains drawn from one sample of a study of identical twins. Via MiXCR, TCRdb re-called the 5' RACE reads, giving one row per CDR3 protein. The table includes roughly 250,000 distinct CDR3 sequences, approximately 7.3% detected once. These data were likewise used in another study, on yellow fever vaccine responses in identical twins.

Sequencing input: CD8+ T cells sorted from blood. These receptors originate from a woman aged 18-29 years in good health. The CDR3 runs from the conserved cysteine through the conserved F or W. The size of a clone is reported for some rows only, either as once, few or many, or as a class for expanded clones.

CDR3aa: CASSPGTGDAETQYF
v_gene: TRBV28
abundance: -
j_gene: TRBJ2-5
len: 15

CDR3aa: CASSLETFYNEQFF
v_gene: TRBV11-3
abundance: many
j_gene: TRBJ2-1
len: 14

CDR3aa: CASSERRPADRAYNEQFF
v_gene: TRBV10-2
abundance: many
j_gene: TRBJ2-1
len: 18

CDR3aa: CASTTSETQYF
v_gene: TRBV2
abundance: few
j_gene: TRBJ2-5
len: 11

CDR3aa: CASSYSPAGPYNEQFF
v_gene: TRBV6-5
abundance: -
j_gene: TRBJ2-1
len: 16

CDR3aa: CASSLRPADTQYF
v_gene: TRBV7-9
abundance: many
j_gene: TRBJ2-3
len: 13

CDR3aa: CSASSWGSFQETQYF
v_gene: TRBV20-1
abundance: -
j_gene: TRBJ2-5
len: 15

CDR3aa: CSAREHRQGQGYTF
v_gene: TRBV20-1
abundance: -
j_gene: TRBJ1-2
len: 14

CDR3aa: CASSQVDTDTQYF
v_gene: TRBV4-1
abundance: many
j_gene: TRBJ2-3
len: 13

CDR3aa: CSASVPRDRGDYGYTF
v_gene: TRBV20-1
abundance: -
j_gene: TRBJ1-2
len: 16